Listed here are 9 T cell receptor beta chains from one sample, sequenced in a study of PD-1 blockade in classical Hodgkin lymphoma. Generated by immunoSEQ multiplex PCR, the TCRdb table keeps only in-frame clones and is missing some. Among tens of thousands of clones listed, approximately 78% were seen once. The time point denotes: cycle 4 day 1 (C4D1), after more than 5 weeks of nivolumab. Exposure to brentuximab vedotin varied, and each patient had relapsed following autologous stem cell transplantation. Sequencing was performed on peripheral blood mononuclear cells (PBMCs), taken before the fourth cycle of nivolumab. These receptors were obtained from a human donor with classical Hodgkin lymphoma.

The rearrangement uses TRBV6-5 and TRBJ2-7; D remains ambiguous. The CDR3 is 13 residues long. Germline CDR1 reads MNHEY; CDR2 reads SVGAGI. V lost 6 bases to trimming and J lost 2 bases, with 11 bases between them. CDR3 sequence: CASRDGSAYEQYF. As DNA, the CDR3 is TGTGCCAGCAGAGACGGGTCGGCCTACGAGCAGTACTTC.

The chain employs TRBV6-4 and TRBJ1-2, with 7 bases aligning to TRBD1. V shed 6 bases, J shed 8 bases, and the junction held 6 bases outside the gene matches. This CDR3 has 12 amino acids. Germline V gene data show CDR1 as MRHNA and CDR2 as SNTAGT. This chain's CDR3 is CASSATGNGYTF. In DNA, the CDR3 is TGTGCCAGCAGCGCGACAGGGAACGGCTACACCTTC.

The rearrangement joins TRBV6-5 to TRBJ1-3; a possible D gene is TRBD1 (5 bases). Germline loops: CDR1 MNHEY, CDR2 SVGAGI. V was shortened by 5 bases and J by 2 bases, with 10 bases between the two germline ends. The CDR3 length is 14 residues. DNA for the CDR3: TGTGCCAGCAGTATTCAGGGTACTGGAAACACCATATATTTT. Translated, it gives CASSIQGTGNTIYF.

V usage is TRBV7-3 and J usage is TRBJ2-3; D uncertain. Germline CDR1 and CDR2: SGHTA and FQGTGA. Trimming took 6 bases from V and 1 from J, leaving 8 bases between them. There are 13 residues in the CDR3. CDR3 nucleotides: TGTGCCAGCAGGGAAGTAGGCACAGATACGCAGTATTTT. Encoded protein: CASREVGTDTQYF. Complete variable domain (other parts from reference TRBV7-3 and TRBJ2-3): GAGVSQTPSNKVTEKGKYVELRCDPISGHTALYWYRQSLGQGPEFLIYFQGTGAADDSGLPNDRFFAVRPEGSVSTLKIQRTERGDSAVYLCASREVGTDTQYFGPGTRLTVL.

This clone was detected only a few times. The V and J genes are TRBV9 and TRBJ1-1; no clear D. From germline, CDR1 is SGDLS and CDR2 YYNGEE. The CDR3 has 14 amino acids. V was clipped by 0 bases and J by 1 base, with 7 bases between them. DNA of the CDR3: TGTGCCAGCAGCGTAGTATCAGGGAACACTGAAGCTTTCTTT. Translating gives CASSVVSGNTEAFF.

The chain combines TRBV19 with TRBJ2-1; TRBD1 agrees at 9 bases. CDR3 length: 16 residues. CDR1 is LNHDA and CDR2 is SQIVND in the germline V gene (reference sequence). The junction had 3 bases not matched to a gene; V was cut back by 3 bases and J by 0 bases. CDR3 in DNA: TGTGCCAGTAGTATTGGGACAGGGAGCTCCTACAATGAGCAGTTCTTC. Its translation is CASSIGTGSSYNEQFF. Complete variable domain (other parts from reference TRBV19 and TRBJ2-1): DGGITQSPKYLFRKEGQNVTLSCEQNLNHDAMYWYRQDPGQGLRLIYYSQIVNDFQKGDIAEGYSVSREKKESFPLTVTSAQKNPTAFYLCASSIGTGSSYNEQFFGPGTRLTVL.

This sequence joins TRBV6-1 and TRBJ1-5; possibly TRBD1 for D (5 bases). Trimming left V 6 bases short and J 7 bases short, with 10 bases between. From germline, CDR1 is MNHNS and CDR2 SASEGT. This CDR3 contains 12 residues. The CDR3 DNA reads TGTGCCAGCAGCAGGGCGGGGCAGCCCCAGCATTTT. Protein sequence: CASSRAGQPQHF.

This clone has more than one count but fewer than ten. CDR3 DNA: TGTGCCAGCAGTGACACTTTCCGGGACCCCCCCACTGAAGCTTTCTTT. Amino acids: CASSDTFRDPPTEAFF. The V call is TRBV6-4, the J call TRBJ1-1; D may be TRBD1 (5 bases). This CDR3 spans 16 amino acids. The V end lost 2 bases, the J end lost 4 bases, and 17 bases lay between the germline ends. Germline values: CDR1 MRHNA, CDR2 SNTAGT.

The chain employs TRBV4-1 and TRBJ1-3; D uncertain. The CDR3 has 15 amino acids. Germline lookup yields CDR1 MGHRA and CDR2 YSYEKL. Trimming took 0 bases from V and 4 from J, leaving 10 bases between them. DNA of the CDR3: TGCGCCAGCAGCCAAGATTTGGGTCTCGGAAACACCATATATTTT. Translated, it gives CASSQDLGLGNTIYF.